The sequence of this TCR beta chain was determined in a study of identical twins. CDR3 length: 14 amino acids. The germline V gene has CDR1 MNHEY and CDR2 SVGAGI. With 4 bases removed from V and 4 bases from J, the gap between germline ends came to 14 bases. Using its own MiXCR run on the 5' RACE reads, TCRdb lists one record per CDR3 protein. The data contain roughly 720,000 distinct CDR3 sequences, about 20% of them singletons. Separately, the same data were catalogued under a study of T cells expressing NK-cell markers. That study reports: Researchers got TCR beta repertoires out of sorted CD3+CD56+NKG2C+, CD3+CD56+NKG2C- and CD3+CD56-NKG2C+ T cells.

Specimen: PBMCs. The TCR was taken from a woman between 18 and 30 years old in good health. The genes are TRBV6-5 and TRBJ2-7; D might be TRBD2 (6 bases). CDR3 coding DNA: TGTGCCAGCAGTTCACCGGGGGAACAATACGAGCAGTACTTC. Its protein product is CASSSPGEQYEQYF.